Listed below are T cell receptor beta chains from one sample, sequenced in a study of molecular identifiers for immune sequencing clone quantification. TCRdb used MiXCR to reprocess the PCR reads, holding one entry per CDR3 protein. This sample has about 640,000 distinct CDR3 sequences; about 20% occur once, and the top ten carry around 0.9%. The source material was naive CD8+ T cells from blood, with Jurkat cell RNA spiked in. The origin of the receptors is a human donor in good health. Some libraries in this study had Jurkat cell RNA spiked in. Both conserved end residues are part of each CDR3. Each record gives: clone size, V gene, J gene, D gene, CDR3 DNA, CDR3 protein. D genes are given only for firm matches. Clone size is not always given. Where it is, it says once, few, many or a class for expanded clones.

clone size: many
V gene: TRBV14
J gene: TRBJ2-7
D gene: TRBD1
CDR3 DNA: TGTGCCAGCAGCCGAGATTGGGACAGCAGCTCCTACGAGCAGTACTTC
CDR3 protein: CASSRDWDSSSYEQYF

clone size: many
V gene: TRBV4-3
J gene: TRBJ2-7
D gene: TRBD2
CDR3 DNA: TGCGCCAGCAGCCATGGGACTAGCGGTGCCGGCGAGCAGTACTTC
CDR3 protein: CASSHGTSGAGEQYF

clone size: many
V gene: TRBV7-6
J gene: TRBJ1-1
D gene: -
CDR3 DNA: TGTGCCAGCAGCCCTGGCCCCCAGGGGATCACTGAAGCTTTCTTT
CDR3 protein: CASSPGPQGITEAFF

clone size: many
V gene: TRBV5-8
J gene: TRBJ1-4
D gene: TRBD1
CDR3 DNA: TGTGCCAGCAGCATACTTCAGGGGGTGGCGACTAATGAAAAACTGTTTTTT
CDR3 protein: CASSILQGVATNEKLFF

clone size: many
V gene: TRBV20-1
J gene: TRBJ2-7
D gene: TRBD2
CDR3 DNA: TGCAGTGCTAGAGATCACCTAGCGGGAGTCGAGCAGTACTTC
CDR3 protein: CSARDHLAGVEQYF

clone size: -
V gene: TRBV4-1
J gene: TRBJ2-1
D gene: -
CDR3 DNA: TGCGCCAGCAATCACCCGGCCACTGTCGATGAGCAGTTCTTC
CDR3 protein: CASNHPATVDEQFF

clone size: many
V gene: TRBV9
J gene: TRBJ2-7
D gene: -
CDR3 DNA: TGTGCCAGCAGCGTAGCGGACGGAACCTACGAGCAGTACTTC
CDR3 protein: CASSVADGTYEQYF

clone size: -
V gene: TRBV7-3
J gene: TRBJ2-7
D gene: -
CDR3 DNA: TGTGCCAGCAGCTTAATGGCAGGGGAGAATAAGCAGTACTTC
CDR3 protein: CASSLMAGENKQYF

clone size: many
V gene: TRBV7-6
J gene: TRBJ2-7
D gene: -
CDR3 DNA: TGTGCCAGCAGCTTAAAGGGAAGCGAGCAGTACTTC
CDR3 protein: CASSLKGSEQYF

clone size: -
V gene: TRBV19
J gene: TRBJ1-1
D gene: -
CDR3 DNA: TGTGCCACTCGGTCGGTCACTGAAGCTTTCTTT
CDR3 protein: CATRSVTEAFF

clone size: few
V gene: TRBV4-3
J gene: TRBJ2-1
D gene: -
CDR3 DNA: TGCGCCAGCAGCCAAGGGGGTTGGGGGGAGCAGTTCTTC
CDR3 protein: CASSQGGWGEQFF

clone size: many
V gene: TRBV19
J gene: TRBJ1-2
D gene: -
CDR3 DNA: TGTGCCAGTAGTACGTCGAGCTATCAGGGAAACTATGGCTACACCTTC
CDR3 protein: CASSTSSYQGNYGYTF

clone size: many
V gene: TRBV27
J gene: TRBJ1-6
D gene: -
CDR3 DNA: TGTGCCAGCAGTTTAATGGCATACTCACCCCTCCACTTT
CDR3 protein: CASSLMAYSPLHF

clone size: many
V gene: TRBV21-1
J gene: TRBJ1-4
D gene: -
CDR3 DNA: TGTGCCAGCAGCCCGACAGGGGGCGGGCGTGAAAAACTGTTTTTT
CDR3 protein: CASSPTGGGREKLFF

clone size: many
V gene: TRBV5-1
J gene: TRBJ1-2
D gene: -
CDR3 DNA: TGCGCCAGCAGTGGGCTCCCGGGCCAAGGGACCTATGGCTACACCTTC
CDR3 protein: CASSGLPGQGTYGYTF

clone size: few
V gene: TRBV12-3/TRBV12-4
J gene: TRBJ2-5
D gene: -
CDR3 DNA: TGTGCCAGCAGTTTAGCGGCTAGAATGGAGACCCAGTACTTC
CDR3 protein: CASSLAARMETQYF

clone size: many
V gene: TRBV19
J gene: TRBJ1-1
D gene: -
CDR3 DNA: TGTGCCAGTAGTATGAACAGGGCAGCCACTGAAGCTTTCTTT
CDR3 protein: CASSMNRAATEAFF

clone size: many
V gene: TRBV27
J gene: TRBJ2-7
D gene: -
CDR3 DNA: TGTGCCAGCAGTTTTACCCGACAGCCTGAGTACTTC
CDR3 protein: CASSFTRQPEYF

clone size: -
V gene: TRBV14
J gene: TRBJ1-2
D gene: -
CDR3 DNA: TGTGCCAGCAGCCAAGACGTCTTGGGGGGAATGGAAGGCTACACCTTC
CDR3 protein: CASSQDVLGGMEGYTF

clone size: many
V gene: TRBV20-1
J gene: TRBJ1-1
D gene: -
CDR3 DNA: TGCAGTGCTAGAGAGGGAGGGGCTACTGAAGCTTTCTTT
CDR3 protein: CSAREGGATEAFF

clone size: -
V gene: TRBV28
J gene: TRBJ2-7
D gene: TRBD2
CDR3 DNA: TGTGCCAGCCGAAACCCTAGAGGCAGGTCGGGGGAGGGCCTGGACGAGCAGTACTTC
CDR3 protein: CASRNPRGRSGEGLDEQYF

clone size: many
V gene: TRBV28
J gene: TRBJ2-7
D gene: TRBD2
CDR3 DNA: TGTGCCAGCAGTTTGCGTCTAGCGGCCTACGAGCAGTACTTC
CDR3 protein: CASSLRLAAYEQYF

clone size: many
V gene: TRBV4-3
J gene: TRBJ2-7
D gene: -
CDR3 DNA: TGCGCCAGCAGCCAAGGACTCCCTCTCTCCTACGAGCAGTACTTC
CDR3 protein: CASSQGLPLSYEQYF

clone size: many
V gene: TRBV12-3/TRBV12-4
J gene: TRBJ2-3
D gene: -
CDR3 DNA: TGTGCCAGCAGCCCAGGAAGCCCCTGGGGCACAGATACGCAGTATTTT
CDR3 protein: CASSPGSPWGTDTQYF

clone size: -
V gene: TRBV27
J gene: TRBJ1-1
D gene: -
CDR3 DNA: TGTGCCAGCGGTTCAAGTATTGGTTTCACTGAAGCTTTCTTT
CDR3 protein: CASGSSIGFTEAFF

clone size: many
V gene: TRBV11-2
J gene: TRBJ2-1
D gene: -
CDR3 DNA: TGTGCCAGCAGCGGGGCCAATGAGCAGTTCTTC
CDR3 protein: CASSGANEQFF

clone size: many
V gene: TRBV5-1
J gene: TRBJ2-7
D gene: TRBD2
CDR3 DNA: TGCGCCAGCAGCCCCGGACTAGCGGGAACACGCTCCTACGAGCAGTACTTC
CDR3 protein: CASSPGLAGTRSYEQYF

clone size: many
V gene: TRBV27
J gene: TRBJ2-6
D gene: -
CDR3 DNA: TGTGCCAGCAGTGTGTACGGGGCCAACGTCCTGACTTTC
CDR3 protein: CASSVYGANVLTF

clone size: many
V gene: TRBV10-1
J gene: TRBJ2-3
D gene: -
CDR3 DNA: TGCGCCAGCAGTGAGGTCGGTTACACAGATACGCAGTATTTT
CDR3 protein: CASSEVGYTDTQYF

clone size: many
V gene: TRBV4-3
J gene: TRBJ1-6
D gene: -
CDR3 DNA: TGCGCCAGCAGCCAACAGGGCAGGGAATATAATTCACCCCTCCACTTT
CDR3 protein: CASSQQGREYNSPLHF

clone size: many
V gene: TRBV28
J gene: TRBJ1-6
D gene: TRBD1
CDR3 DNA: TGTGCCAGCAGTTTGTTGCAGGGACAGAATTCACCCCTCCACTTT
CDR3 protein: CASSLLQGQNSPLHF

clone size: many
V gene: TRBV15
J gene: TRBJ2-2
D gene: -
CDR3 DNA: TGTGCCACCAGCAGAGATCCCGCCACCGGGGAGCTGTTTTTT
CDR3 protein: CATSRDPATGELFF

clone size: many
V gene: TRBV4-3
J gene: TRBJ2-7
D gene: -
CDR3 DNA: TGCGCCAGCAGCCAAGATGCAGGGTACGCCTACGAGCAGTACTTC
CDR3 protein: CASSQDAGYAYEQYF

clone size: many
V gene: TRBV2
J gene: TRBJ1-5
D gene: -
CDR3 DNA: TGTGCCAGCAGTGATGGAAATAGCAATCAGCCCCAGCATTTT
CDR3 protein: CASSDGNSNQPQHF

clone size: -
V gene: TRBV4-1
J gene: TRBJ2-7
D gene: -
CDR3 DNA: TGCGCCAGCAGCCCCTCGAGGCCGTCCAACGAGCAGTACTTC
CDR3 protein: CASSPSRPSNEQYF

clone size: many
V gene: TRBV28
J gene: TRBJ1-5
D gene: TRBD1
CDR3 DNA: TGTGCCAGCTTACCATTGGGACAGCACAATCAGCCCCAGCATTTT
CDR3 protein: CASLPLGQHNQPQHF

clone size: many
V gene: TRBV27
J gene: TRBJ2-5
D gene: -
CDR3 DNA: TGTGCCAGCAGTCGACCGGACCTAGAGACCCAGTACTTC
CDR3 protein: CASSRPDLETQYF

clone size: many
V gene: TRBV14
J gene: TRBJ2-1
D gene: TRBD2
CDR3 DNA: TGTGCCAGCAGCCAAGATTTGGCAGGGAGGGTAGAGCAGTTCTTC
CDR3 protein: CASSQDLAGRVEQFF

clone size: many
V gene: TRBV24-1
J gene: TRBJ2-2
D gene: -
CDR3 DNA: TGTGCCACTCGGTCCACCGGGGAGCTGTTTTTT
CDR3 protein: CATRSTGELFF

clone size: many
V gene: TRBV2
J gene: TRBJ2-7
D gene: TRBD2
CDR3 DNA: TGTGCCAGCAGTGAGGGACTAGCGGGAGACTACGTTTACGAGCAGTACTTC
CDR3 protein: CASSEGLAGDYVYEQYF

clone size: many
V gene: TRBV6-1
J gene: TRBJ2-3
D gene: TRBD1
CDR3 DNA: TGTGCCAGCAGTGATATTACAGGGGTTCGTGAAGATACGCAGTATTTT
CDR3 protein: CASSDITGVREDTQYF

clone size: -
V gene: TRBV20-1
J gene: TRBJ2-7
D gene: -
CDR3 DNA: TGCAGTGCTAGAGGGCTTAGATTGGAGATCTACGAGCTGTACTTC
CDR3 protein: CSARGLRLEIYELYF

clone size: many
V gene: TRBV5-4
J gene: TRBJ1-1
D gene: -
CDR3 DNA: TGTGCCAGCAGCTTCCCCCCTGAAGCTTTCTTT
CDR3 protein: CASSFPPEAFF

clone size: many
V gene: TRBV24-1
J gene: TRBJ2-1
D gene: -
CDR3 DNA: TGTGCCACCAGTGATTCGTCGGGAGAGCAGTTCTTC
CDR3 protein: CATSDSSGEQFF

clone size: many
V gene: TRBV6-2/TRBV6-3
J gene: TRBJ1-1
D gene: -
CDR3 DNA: TGTGCCAGCAGTTATTGGGACACTGAAGCTTTCTTT
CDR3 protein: CASSYWDTEAFF

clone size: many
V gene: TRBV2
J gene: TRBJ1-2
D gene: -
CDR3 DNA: TGTGCCAGCAGTGAATTCGCAGGCAACTATGGCTACACCTTC
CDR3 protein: CASSEFAGNYGYTF

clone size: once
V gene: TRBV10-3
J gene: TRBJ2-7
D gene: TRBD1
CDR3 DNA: TGTGCCACCAGTGAAGGGACAGGGATATCGTACTTC
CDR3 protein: CATSEGTGISYF

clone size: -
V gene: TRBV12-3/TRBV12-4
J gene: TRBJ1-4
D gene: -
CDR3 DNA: TGTGCCAGCAGTTTGGGGTGGAGGATGGTTGAAAAACTGTTTTTT
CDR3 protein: CASSLGWRMVEKLFF

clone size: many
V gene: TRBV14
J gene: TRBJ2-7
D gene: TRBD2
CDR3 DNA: TGTGCCAGCAGCTATCGGGACTACTATTACGAGCAGTACTTC
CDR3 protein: CASSYRDYYYEQYF

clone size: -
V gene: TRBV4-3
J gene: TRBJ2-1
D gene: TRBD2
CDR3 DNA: TGCGCCAGCGGCCAAAGACTAGCGGGGGCCCCCAGTGGCTACAATGAGCAGTTCTTC
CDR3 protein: CASGQRLAGAPSGYNEQFF

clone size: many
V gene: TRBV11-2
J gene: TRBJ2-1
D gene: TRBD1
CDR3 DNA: TGTGCCAGCTCACCTACACCGGGACAGGGAGGAAATGAGCAGTTCTTC
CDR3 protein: CASSPTPGQGGNEQFF

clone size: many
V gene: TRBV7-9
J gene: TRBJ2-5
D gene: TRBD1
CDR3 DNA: TGTGCCAGCAGCCCGACAGGGAAAGAGACCCAGTACTTC
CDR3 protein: CASSPTGKETQYF

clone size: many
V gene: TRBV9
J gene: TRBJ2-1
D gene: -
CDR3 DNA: TGTGCCAGCAGCGTAGGGACAGTACACAATGAGCAGTTCTTC
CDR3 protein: CASSVGTVHNEQFF

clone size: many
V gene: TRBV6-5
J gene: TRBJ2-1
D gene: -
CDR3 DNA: TGTGCCAGCAGCCAGGGTGGCGCCTACAATGAGCAGTTCTTC
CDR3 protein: CASSQGGAYNEQFF

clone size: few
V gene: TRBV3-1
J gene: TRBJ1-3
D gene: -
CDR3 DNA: TGTGCCAGCAGCCAAGACGGCAGCTCTGGAAACACCATATATTTT
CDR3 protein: CASSQDGSSGNTIYF

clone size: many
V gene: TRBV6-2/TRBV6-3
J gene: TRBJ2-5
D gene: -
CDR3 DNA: TGTGCCAGCTGGATTAGCGGCGCGGGGACCCAGTACTTC
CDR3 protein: CASWISGAGTQYF

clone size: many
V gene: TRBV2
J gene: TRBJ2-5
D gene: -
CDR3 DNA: TGTGCCAGCAGTGATGGTAGCAGCCAAGAGACCCAGTACTTC
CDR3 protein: CASSDGSSQETQYF

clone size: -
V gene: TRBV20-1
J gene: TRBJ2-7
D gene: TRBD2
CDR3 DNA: TGCAGTGCCAAAGGTCTAGCGGGAGATGGCGAGCAGTACTTC
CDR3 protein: CSAKGLAGDGEQYF

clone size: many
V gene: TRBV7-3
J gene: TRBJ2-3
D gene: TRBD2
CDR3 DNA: TGTGCCAGCAGCCTACTAGCGGGATACACAGATACGCAGTATTTT
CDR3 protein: CASSLLAGYTDTQYF

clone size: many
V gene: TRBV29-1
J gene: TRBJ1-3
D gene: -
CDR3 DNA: TGCAGCGTCGACTCTGGAAACACCATATATTTT
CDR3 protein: CSVDSGNTIYF